Listed below are T cell receptor beta chains from one sample, sequenced in a study of T cells in Graves' hyperthyroidism and ophthalmopathy. Each CDR3 protein gets one entry after TCRdb re-called the multiplex PCR reads with MiXCR. The data hold over 150,000 distinct CDR3 sequences, with approximately 15% observed a single time. The sequencing input was blood. These TCRs come from a woman in her forties or fifties with Graves' hyperthyroidism. CDR3s include the opening cysteine and the closing phenylalanine or tryptophan. A D gene is named only where the DNA matches it firmly. The size entry is marked missing in some rows and otherwise reads once, few, many or a size class.

CASSSPGLAGGVAGELFF | TGTGCCAGCAGCTCTCCGGGACTAGCGGGGGGCGTCGCCGGGGAGCTGTTTTTT | TRBJ2-2 | TRBV7-3 | many | TRBD2
CASSFRPAGIYNEQFF | TGTGCCAGCAGCTTCCGGCCCGCCGGTATATACAATGAGCAGTTCTTC | TRBJ2-1 | TRBV7-2 | many | .
CASSLGTSSSYEQYF | TGTGCCAGCAGCTTAGGGACATCGAGCTCCTACGAGCAGTACTTC | TRBJ2-7 | TRBV7-6 | many | .
CASSQFGLAYNEQFF | TGCGCCAGCAGCCAATTCGGACTAGCTTACAATGAGCAGTTCTTC | TRBJ2-1 | TRBV4-3 | few | TRBD2
CASSFKPTGTPQTQETQYF | TGTGCCAGCAGCTTCAAACCTACAGGGACCCCCCAGACCCAAGAGACCCAGTACTTC | TRBJ2-5 | TRBV7-8 | many | .
CSARQGGHTEAFF | TGCAGTGCTAGACAGGGAGGTCACACTGAAGCTTTCTTT | TRBJ1-1 | TRBV20-1 | few | .
CARSLSGEQFF | TGTGCCAGGAGCTTATCCGGTGAGCAGTTCTTC | TRBJ2-1 | TRBV7-3 | . | .
CASRISGSGDTDTQYF | TGTGCCAGCCGGATTAGCGGGAGTGGGGACACAGATACGCAGTATTTT | TRBJ2-3 | TRBV2 | . | TRBD2
CASSRGGDKEPQHF | TGCGCCAGCAGCCGGGGGGGCGATAAGGAGCCCCAGCATTTT | TRBJ1-5 | TRBV4-1 | . | .
CASSPRDPDEQYF | TGCGCCAGCAGCCCGCGGGATCCGGACGAGCAGTACTTC | TRBJ2-7 | TRBV5-1 | . | .
CASSVASETYEQYF | TGTGCCAGCAGCGTAGCTAGCGAGACCTACGAGCAGTACTTC | TRBJ2-7 | TRBV9 | many | .
CASSFLGRGGRNNEQFF | TGTGCCAGCAGTTTCCTCGGGCGGGGGGGCCGGAACAATGAGCAGTTCTTC | TRBJ2-1 | TRBV6-1 | many | TRBD2
CASSANMRSPLHF | TGTGCCAGCAGCGCCAACATGAGATCACCCCTCCACTTT | TRBJ1-6 | TRBV9 | . | .
CSAIIISYNEQFF | TGCAGCGCGATCATTATTTCCTACAATGAGCAGTTCTTC | TRBJ2-1 | TRBV29-1 | few | .
CASSYAQRGGNQPQHF | TGTGCCAGCAGTTACGCACAGAGGGGGGGCAATCAGCCCCAGCATTTT | TRBJ1-5 | TRBV6-6 | many | .
CASRRAGRTEAFF | TGTGCCAGCAGGCGAGCGGGGCGTACTGAAGCTTTCTTT | TRBJ1-1 | TRBV2 | many | .
CASSLGEFGTEAFF | TGTGCCAGCAGCTTAGGAGAATTTGGAACTGAAGCTTTCTTT | TRBJ1-1 | TRBV7-9 | many | .
CASSLRGANTGELFF | TGTGCCAGCAGCTTACGGGGGGCGAACACCGGGGAGCTGTTTTTT | TRBJ2-2 | TRBV7-9 | many | TRBD2
CASSGPPETQYF | TGTGCCAGCAGCGGACCCCCCGAGACCCAGTACTTC | TRBJ2-5 | TRBV5-5 | many | .
CASSLGSGGLSYGYTF | TGCGCCAGCAGCTTGGGGTCCGGAGGACTTTCGTATGGCTACACCTTC | TRBJ1-2 | TRBV5-1 | many | .
CASSRGQGVIFEKLFF | TGTGCCAGTAGTAGGGGACAGGGAGTAATCTTTGAAAAACTGTTTTTT | TRBJ1-4 | TRBV19 | few | TRBD1
CASSLLEPQETQYF | TGTGCCAGCAGTCTGCTCGAGCCCCAAGAGACCCAGTACTTC | TRBJ2-5 | TRBV12-3/TRBV12-4 | many | .
CASSPNLNQPQHF | TGTGCCAGCAGCCCGAATCTCAATCAGCCCCAGCATTTT | TRBJ1-5 | TRBV3-1 | many | .
CASSLDRSRGTQYF | TGTGCCAGCAGTTTGGACAGGTCCAGGGGGACCCAGTACTTC | TRBJ2-5 | TRBV12-3/TRBV12-4 | many | TRBD1
CAGGNGANHEQYF | TGCGCCGGGGGGAACGGCGCTAACCACGAACAGTACTTC | TRBJ2-7 | TRBV10-2 | many | .
CASRLTLQLSPLHF | TGTGCCAGCAGACTAACCCTCCAGCTTTCGCCCCTCCACTTT | TRBJ1-6 | TRBV6-1 | many | .
CASRTSGVPNEKLFF | TGTGCCAGCAGGACCTCCGGGGTTCCCAATGAAAAACTGTTTTTT | TRBJ1-4 | TRBV6-1 | many | .
CSANPQYYGYTF | TGCAGTGCTAATCCGCAGTACTATGGCTACACCTTC | TRBJ1-2 | TRBV20-1 | . | .
CASSSTAHSYEQYF | TGTGCCAGCAGTTCCACGGCACATTCCTACGAGCAGTACTTC | TRBJ2-7 | TRBV28 | many | .
CSVVDRGLDTEAFF | TGCAGCGTTGTCGACAGGGGGCTAGACACTGAAGCTTTCTTT | TRBJ1-1 | TRBV29-1 | many | TRBD1
CATSSGASNQPQHF | TGTGCCACCAGCAGCGGGGCCAGCAATCAGCCCCAGCATTTT | TRBJ1-5 | TRBV15 | few | .
CASSPGVANYGYTF | TGTGCCAGCAGTCCTGGAGTAGCTAACTATGGCTACACCTTC | TRBJ1-2 | TRBV12-3/TRBV12-4 | many | .
CASSLDRRAFF | TGTGCCAGCAGCTTGGACAGAAGAGCTTTCTTT | TRBJ1-1 | TRBV11-2 | many | .
CASTSGGLTDTQYF | TGTGCCAGCACCTCAGGCGGGTTAACAGATACGCAGTATTTT | TRBJ2-3 | TRBV11-2 | many | .
CASSLDVDGYTF | TGTGCCAGCAGCTTAGACGTTGATGGCTACACCTTC | TRBJ1-2 | TRBV7-9 | . | .
CASPGHSDYSNQPQHF | TGTGCCAGCCCGGGACATTCGGACTATAGCAATCAGCCCCAGCATTTT | TRBJ1-5 | TRBV7-3 | many | .
CASSQSRTGDDGELFF | TGCGCCAGCAGCCAATCGAGGACAGGGGATGACGGGGAGCTGTTTTTT | TRBJ2-2 | TRBV4-1 | . | TRBD1